This T cell receptor (beta chain) emerged from a study of T cells in Graves' hyperthyroidism and ophthalmopathy. Reasons for excluding patients were uncontrolled infection, other autoimmune disease, pregnancy or lactation. Every diagnosis used clinical symptoms, serum thyroxine and TRAb, thyroid ultrasound and orbital computed tomography. RNA transcripts gave rise to amplified TCR beta CDR3 regions. First-round RT-PCR with HTBI primers amplified the TCR CDR3 region. MiXCR, applied by TCRdb to the multiplex PCR reads, yields one record per CDR3 protein. The table records about half a million distinct CDR3 sequences, about 16% of them present only once. General study results and limits: Blood also contained most expanded thyroid clonotypes above 0.001. Ophthalmopathy prediction by the model preceded onset by a median roughly 6 months.

The V gene's germline CDR1 is SGHRS and CDR2 YFSETQ. This CDR3 spans 15 amino acids. V dropped 4 bases and J dropped 2; count of bases not matched to a gene: 6. With regard to this clonotype: Its antigen is currently unknown.

The V gene is TRBV5-1, the J gene TRBJ1-3; 7 bases fit TRBD1. The specimen was blood. The sequence was collected from a woman in her twenties or thirties with Graves' ophthalmopathy. The DNA for the CDR3 is TGCGCCAGCAGCCCCTTCGACAGGGCTGGAAACACCATATATTTT. Amino acid sequence: CASSPFDRAGNTIYF.